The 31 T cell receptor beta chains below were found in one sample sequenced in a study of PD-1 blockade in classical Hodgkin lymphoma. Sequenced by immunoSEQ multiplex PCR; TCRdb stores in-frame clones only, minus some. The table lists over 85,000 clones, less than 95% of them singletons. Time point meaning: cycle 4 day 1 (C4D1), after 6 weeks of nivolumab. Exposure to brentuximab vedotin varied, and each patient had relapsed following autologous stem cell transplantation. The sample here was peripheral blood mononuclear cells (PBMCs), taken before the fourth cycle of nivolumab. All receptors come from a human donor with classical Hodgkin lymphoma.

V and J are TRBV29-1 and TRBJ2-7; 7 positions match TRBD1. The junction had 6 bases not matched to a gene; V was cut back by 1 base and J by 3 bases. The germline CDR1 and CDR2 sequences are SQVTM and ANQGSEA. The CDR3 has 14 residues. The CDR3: CSVEGRGLYYEQYF. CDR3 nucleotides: TGCAGCGTTGAAGGCAGGGGGTTATACTACGAGCAGTACTTC.

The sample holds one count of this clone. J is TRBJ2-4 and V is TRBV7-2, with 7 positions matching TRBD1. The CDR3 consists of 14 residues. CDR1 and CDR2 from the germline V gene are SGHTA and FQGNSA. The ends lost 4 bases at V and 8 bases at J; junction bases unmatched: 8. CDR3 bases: TGTGCCAGCAGCTCCTACAGGGGTAATGACATTCAGTACTTC. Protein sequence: CASSSYRGNDIQYF.

In nucleotides, the CDR3 is TGTGCCAGCAGCCGAGGTCTAGCATACCTTACAGATACGCAGTATTTT. It specifies CASSRGLAYLTDTQYF. This chain links TRBV5-6 with TRBJ2-3; TRBD2 might be the D (5 bases). Germline CDR1 and CDR2: SGHDT and YYEEEE. Trimming stripped 4 bases from V and 3 bases from J, with 18 bases between. The CDR3 is made up of 16 amino acids.

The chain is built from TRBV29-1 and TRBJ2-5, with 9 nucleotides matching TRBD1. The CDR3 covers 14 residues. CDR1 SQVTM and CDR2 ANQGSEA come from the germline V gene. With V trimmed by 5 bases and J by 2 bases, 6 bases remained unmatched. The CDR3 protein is CSVQDRGWQETQYF. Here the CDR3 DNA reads TGCAGCGTTCAGGACAGGGGTTGGCAAGAGACCCAGTACTTC.

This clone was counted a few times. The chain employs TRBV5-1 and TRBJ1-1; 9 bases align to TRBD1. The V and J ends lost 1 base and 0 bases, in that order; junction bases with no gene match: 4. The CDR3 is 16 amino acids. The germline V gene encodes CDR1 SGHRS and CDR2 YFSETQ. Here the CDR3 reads CASSLSGTGLNTEAFF. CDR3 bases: TGCGCCAGCAGCTTGTCCGGGACAGGGTTGAACACTGAAGCTTTCTTT. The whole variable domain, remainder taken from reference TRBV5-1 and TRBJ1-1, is KAGVTQTPRYLIKTRGQQVTLSCSPISGHRSVSWYQQTPGQGLQFLFEYFSETQRNKGNFPGRFSGRQFSNSRSEMNVSTLELGDSALYLCASSLSGTGLNTEAFFGQGTRLTVV.

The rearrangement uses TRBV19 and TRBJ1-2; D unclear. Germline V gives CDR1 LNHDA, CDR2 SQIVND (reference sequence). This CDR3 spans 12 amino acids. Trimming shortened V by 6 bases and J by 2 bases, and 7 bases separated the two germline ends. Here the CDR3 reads CASRYRNYGYTF. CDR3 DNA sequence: TGTGCCAGTAGGTACCGGAACTATGGCTACACCTTC.

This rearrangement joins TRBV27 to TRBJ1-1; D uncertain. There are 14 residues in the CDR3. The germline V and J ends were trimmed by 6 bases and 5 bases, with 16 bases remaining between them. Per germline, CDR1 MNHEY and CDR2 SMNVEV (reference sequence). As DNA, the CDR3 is TGTGCCAGCAGCCTCAGTTTCGGGTGGACTGAAGCTTTCTTT. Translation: CASSLSFGWTEAFF.

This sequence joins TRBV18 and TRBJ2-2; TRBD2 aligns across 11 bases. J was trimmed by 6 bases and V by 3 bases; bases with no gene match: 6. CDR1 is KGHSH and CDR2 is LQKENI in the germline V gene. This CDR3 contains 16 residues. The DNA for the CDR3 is TGTGCCAGCTCACCCCTAGCGGGGGGTAGTTCCGGGGAGCTGTTTTTT. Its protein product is CASSPLAGGSSGELFF.

The CDR3 region is CASSPKNRGSYEQYF. The CDR3 DNA reads as TGTGCCAGCTCACCAAAAAACAGAGGCTCCTACGAGCAGTACTTC. This chain links TRBV18 with TRBJ2-7; D uncertain. V shed 2 bases and J shed 0 bases, with 11 bases lying between them. Germline V gene data show CDR1 as KGHSH and CDR2 as LQKENI. The CDR3 runs 15 residues.

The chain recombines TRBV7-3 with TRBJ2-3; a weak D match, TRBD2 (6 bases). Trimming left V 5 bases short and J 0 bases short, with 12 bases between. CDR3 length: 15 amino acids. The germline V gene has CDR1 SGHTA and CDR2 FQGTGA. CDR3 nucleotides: TGTGCCAGCAGCCTGTGGGGGACTAGCACAGATACGCAGTATTTT. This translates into CASSLWGTSTDTQYF.

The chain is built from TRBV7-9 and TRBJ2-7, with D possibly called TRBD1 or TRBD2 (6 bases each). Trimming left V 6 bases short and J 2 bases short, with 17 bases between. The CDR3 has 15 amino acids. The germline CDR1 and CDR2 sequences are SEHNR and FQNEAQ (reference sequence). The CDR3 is CASRSVEGGPYEQYF. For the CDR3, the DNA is TGTGCCAGCAGATCAGTAGAGGGGGGTCCCTACGAGCAGTACTTC.

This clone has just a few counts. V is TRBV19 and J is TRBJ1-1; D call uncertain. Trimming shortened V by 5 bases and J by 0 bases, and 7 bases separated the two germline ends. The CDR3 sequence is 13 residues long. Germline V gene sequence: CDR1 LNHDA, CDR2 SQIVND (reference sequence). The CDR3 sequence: CASSPYMNTEAFF. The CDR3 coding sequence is TGTGCCAGTAGTCCCTACATGAACACTGAAGCTTTCTTT.

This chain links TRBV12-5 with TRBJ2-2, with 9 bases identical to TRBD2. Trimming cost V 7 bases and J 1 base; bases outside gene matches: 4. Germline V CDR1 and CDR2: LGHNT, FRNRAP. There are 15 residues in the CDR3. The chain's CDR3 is CASASRGGNTGELFF. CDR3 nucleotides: TGTGCTAGTGCCTCGCGGGGGGGGAACACCGGGGAGCTGTTTTTT.

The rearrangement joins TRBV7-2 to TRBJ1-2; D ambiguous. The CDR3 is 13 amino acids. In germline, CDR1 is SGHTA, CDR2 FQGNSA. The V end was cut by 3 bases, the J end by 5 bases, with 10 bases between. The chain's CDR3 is CASSFAGLYGYTF. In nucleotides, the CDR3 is TGTGCCAGCAGCTTTGCAGGCTTGTATGGCTACACCTTC.

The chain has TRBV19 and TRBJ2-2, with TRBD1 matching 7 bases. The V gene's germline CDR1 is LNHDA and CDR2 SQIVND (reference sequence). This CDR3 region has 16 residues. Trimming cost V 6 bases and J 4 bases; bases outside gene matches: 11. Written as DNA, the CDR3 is TGTGCCAGTAGCAGTCCGGGACAGATTATCACCGGGGAGCTGTTTTTT. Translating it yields CASSSPGQIITGELFF. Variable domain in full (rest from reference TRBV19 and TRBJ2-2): DGGITQSPKYLFRKEGQNVTLSCEQNLNHDAMYWYRQDPGQGLRLIYYSQIVNDFQKGDIAEGYSVSREKKESFPLTVTSAQKNPTAFYLCASSSPGQIITGELFFGEGSRLTVL.

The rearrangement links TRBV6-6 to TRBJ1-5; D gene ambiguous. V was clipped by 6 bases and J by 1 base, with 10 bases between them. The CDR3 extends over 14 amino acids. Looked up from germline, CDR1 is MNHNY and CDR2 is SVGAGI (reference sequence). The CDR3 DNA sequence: TGTGCCAGCAGCATCACAGAGAGCAATCAGCCCCAGCATTTT. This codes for CASSITESNQPQHF.

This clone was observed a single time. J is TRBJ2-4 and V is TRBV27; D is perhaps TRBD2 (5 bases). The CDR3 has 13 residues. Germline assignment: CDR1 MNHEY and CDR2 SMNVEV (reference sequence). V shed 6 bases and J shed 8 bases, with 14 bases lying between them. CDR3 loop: CASREAKSDIQYF. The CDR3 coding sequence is TGTGCCAGCAGGGAGGCAAAATCGGACATTCAGTACTTC.

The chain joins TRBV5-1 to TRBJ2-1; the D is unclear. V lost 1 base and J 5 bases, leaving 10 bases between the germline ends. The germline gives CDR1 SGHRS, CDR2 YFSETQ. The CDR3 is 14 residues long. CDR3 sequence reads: CASSLTLGNNEQFF. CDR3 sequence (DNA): TGCGCCAGCAGCTTGACCTTAGGGAACAATGAGCAGTTCTTC.

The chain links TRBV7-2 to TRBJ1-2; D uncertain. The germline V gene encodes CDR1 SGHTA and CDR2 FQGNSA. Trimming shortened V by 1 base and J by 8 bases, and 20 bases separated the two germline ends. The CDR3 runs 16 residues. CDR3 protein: CASSLGLGGRVGGYTF. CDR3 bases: TGTGCCAGCAGCTTAGGTCTGGGAGGAAGGGTTGGAGGCTACACCTTC.

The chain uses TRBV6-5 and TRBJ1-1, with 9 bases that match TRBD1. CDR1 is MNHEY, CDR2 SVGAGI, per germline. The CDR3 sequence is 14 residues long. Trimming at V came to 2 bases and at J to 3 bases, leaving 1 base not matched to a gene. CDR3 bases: TGTGCCAGCAGTTACGGACAGGGGTACACTGAAGCTTTCTTT. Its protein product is CASSYGQGYTEAFF.

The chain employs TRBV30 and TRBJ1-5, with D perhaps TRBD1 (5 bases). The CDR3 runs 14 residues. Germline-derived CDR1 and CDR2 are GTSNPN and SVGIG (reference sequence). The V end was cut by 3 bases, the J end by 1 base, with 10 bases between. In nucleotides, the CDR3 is TGTGCCTGGAGCCCGGGACTGAGCAATCAGCCCCAGCATTTT. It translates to CAWSPGLSNQPQHF. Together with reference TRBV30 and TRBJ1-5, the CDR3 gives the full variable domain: SQTIHQWPATLVQPVGSPLSLECTVEGTSNPNLYWYRQAAGRGLQLLFYSVGIGQISSEVPQNLSASRPQDRQFILSSKKLLLSDSGFYLCAWSPGLSNQPQHFGDGTRLSIL.

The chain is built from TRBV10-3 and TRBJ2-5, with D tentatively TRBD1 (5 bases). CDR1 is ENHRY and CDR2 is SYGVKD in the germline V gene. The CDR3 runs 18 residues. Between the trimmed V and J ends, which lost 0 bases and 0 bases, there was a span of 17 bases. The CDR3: CAISESTPGRTYQETQYF. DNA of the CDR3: TGTGCCATCAGTGAGTCGACTCCAGGGCGGACGTACCAAGAGACCCAGTACTTC.

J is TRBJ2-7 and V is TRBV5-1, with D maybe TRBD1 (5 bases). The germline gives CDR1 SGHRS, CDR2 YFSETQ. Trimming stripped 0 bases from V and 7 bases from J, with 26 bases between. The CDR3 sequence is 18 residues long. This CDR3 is CASSLGPPGRAMSWEQYF. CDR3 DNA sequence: TGCGCCAGCAGCTTGGGCCCCCCGGGCAGGGCAATGTCTTGGGAGCAGTACTTC.

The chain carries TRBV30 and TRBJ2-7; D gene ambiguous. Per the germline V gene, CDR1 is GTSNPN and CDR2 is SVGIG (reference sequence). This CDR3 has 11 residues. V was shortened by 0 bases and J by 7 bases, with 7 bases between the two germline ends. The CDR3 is CAWSVQGEQYF. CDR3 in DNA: TGTGCCTGGAGTGTTCAAGGGGAGCAGTACTTC.

The CDR3 sequence: CASSEGGSYEQYF. The CDR3 coding sequence is TGCGCCAGCAGCGAGGGGGGCTCCTACGAGCAGTACTTC. The rearrangement uses TRBV5-1 and TRBJ2-7, with D perhaps assigned TRBD1 or TRBD2 (6 bases each). Germline V gives CDR1 SGHRS, CDR2 YFSETQ. This CDR3 region has 13 residues. With 4 bases removed from V and 0 bases from J, the gap between germline ends came to 8 bases.

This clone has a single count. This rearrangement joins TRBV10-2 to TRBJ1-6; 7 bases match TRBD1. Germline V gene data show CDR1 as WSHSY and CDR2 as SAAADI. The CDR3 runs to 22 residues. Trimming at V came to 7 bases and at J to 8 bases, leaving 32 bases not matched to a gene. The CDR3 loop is CASTIGGIGTAPFGVSYSPLHF. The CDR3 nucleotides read TGCGCCAGCACCATAGGGGGGATCGGGACAGCTCCATTTGGGGTCTCCTATTCACCCCTCCACTTT.

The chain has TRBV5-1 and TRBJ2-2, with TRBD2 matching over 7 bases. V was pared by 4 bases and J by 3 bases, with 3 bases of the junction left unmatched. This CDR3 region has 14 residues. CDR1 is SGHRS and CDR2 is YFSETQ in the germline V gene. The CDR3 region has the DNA TGCGCCAGCAGCGGCCGGGGGGACACCGGGGAGCTGTTTTTT. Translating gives CASSGRGDTGELFF.

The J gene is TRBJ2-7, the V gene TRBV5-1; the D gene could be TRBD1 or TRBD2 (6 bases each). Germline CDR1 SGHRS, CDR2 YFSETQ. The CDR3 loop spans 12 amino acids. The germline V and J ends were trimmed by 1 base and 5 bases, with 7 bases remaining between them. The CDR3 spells CASSLRGDEQYF. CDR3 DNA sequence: TGCGCCAGCAGCTTGAGGGGGGACGAGCAGTACTTC.

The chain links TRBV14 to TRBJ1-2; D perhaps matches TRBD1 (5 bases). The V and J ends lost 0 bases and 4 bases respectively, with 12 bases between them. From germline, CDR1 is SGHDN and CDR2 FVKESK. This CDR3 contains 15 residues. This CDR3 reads CASSQDPGLSYGYTF. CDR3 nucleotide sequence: TGTGCCAGCAGCCAAGATCCGGGACTCAGCTATGGCTACACCTTC.

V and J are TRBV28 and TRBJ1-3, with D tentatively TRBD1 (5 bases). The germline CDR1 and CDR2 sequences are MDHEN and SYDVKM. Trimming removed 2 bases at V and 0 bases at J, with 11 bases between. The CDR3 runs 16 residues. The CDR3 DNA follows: TGTGCCAGCAGTTTAGGTGGGGGGGGCTCTGGAAACACCATATATTTT. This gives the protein CASSLGGGGSGNTIYF.

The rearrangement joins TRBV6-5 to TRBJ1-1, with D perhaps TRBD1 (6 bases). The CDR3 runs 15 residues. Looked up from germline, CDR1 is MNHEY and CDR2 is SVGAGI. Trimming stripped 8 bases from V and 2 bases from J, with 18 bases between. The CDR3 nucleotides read TGTGCCAGCTCGGATATTGACAGGTCAAACACTGAAGCTTTCTTT. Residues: CASSDIDRSNTEAFF.